This T cell receptor beta chain derives from a study of T cell responses to AZD1222 COVID-19 vaccine. About the research overall: Doses given second, at about 4 or about 12 weeks, were pooled. Study-level points and caveats: Repertoires were collected only later (after the peak T cell response had occurred). Targeting of unmutated variant regions was reportedly seen in nearly half of spike-specific TCRs.

The data were produced by immunoSEQ multiplex PCR, yet TCRdb's version contains in-frame clones alone and is incomplete. The top ten hold 5% to 6.5% of the sample, which has around 130,000 clones, roughly nine tenths seen once. Concerning this clone itself: Its antigen remains unidentified.

Trimming shortened V by 1 base and J by 3 bases, and 7 bases separated the two germline ends. The germline V gene encodes CDR1 SGHRS and CDR2 YFSETQ. This CDR3 region has 13 residues. This rearrangement joins TRBV5-1 to TRBJ1-1, with D uncertain. This clonotype originated in an adult in good health. Specimen: peripheral blood, collected on day 0 of AZD1222 vaccination. The CDR3 is CASSLRDDTEAFF. CDR3 nucleotide sequence: TGCGCCAGCAGCTTGAGAGATGACACTGAAGCTTTCTTT.